This TCR beta chain was recovered during a study of blood T cell repertoires in COVID-19. Only in-frame clones appear in the TCRdb table, and some are missing; sequencing was by immunoSEQ multiplex PCR. The table has hundreds of thousands of clones, about 85% seen once. The V end lost 2 bases, the J end lost 10 bases, and 15 bases lay between the germline ends. The germline CDR1 and CDR2 sequences are SGHNT and YENEEA. CDR3 length equals 14 residues. The V and J genes are TRBV11-3 and TRBJ2-1; D gene uncertain. This receptor was taken from a man aged 35-49 years with acute or convalescent COVID-19. The specimen was peripheral blood. CDR3 in DNA: TGTGCCAGCAGCTTAATGGCCCCGATGAACGAGCAGTTCTTC. Protein product: CASSLMAPMNEQFF.